This T cell receptor beta chain emerged from a study of blood T cell repertoires in COVID-19. For the study at large: Samples of COVID-19 (acute and convalescent) were obtained from the United States, Italy and Spain.

Data came from immunoSEQ multiplex PCR; TCRdb stores just in-frame clones and leaves some out. The sample contains approximately 220,000 clones, roughly nine tenths of which appear only once. The sequencing input was PBMCs or T cells enriched from blood (not recorded which). This clonotype was sampled from a woman under 30 in a cohort exposed to, infected with or recovered from COVID-19 (not recorded which).

The CDR3 nucleotides are TGTGCCAGCAGCCTGACAGGGGTGAACACTGAAGCTTTCTTT. It codes for CASSLTGVNTEAFF. The J gene is TRBJ1-1, the V gene TRBV9, with 8 bases that match TRBD1. Per the germline V gene, CDR1 is SGDLS and CDR2 is YYNGEE. The CDR3 has 14 amino acids. V was clipped by 4 bases and J by 0 bases; unmatched bases: 2.